Listed below are T cell receptor beta chains from one sample, sequenced in a study of cytomegalovirus exposure and HLA in healthy donors. Assay: immunoSEQ multiplex PCR; the TCRdb copy retains only in-frame clones and omits some. The data show 200,000 or so clones, just over 75% seen once. The sequenced sample was PBMCs. Receptors originate from a man between 18 and 35 years old in good health and CMV-seronegative. Each CDR3 is given with its conserved first and last residue. A D gene is named only where the DNA matches it firmly. A clone size is listed for some rows: how often the clone was seen (once, few, many), or a class if it is expanded.

J,V,D,size,DNA,CDR3
TRBJ2-2,TRBV30,.,.,TGTGCCTGGAGTCCCCGGGGGTCGAACACCGGGGAGCTGTTTTTT,CAWSPRGSNTGELFF
TRBJ2-1,TRBV7-3,TRBD2,.,TGTGCCAGCAGCTTGCAGCGGGAGCAAAAGCAGTTCTTC,CASSLQREQKQFF
TRBJ2-1,TRBV19,TRBD2,.,TGTGCCAGTAGGAGGGAGGGCCGTGATGAGCAGTTCTTC,CASRREGRDEQFF
TRBJ1-2,TRBV4-1,.,.,TGCGCCAGCAGCCGGGGTAGGGTTACAGGAAGCCATGGCTACACCTTC,CASSRGRVTGSHGYTF
TRBJ2-7,TRBV27,TRBD1,.,TGTGCCAGCAGTTTAGCGCAGACAGGGAGACACGAGCAGTACTTC,CASSLAQTGRHEQYF
TRBJ1-3,TRBV29-1,TRBD1,.,TGCAGCGTGAGACAGGGGGCTGGAAACACCATATATTTT,CSVRQGAGNTIYF
TRBJ2-7,TRBV27,.,.,TGTGCCAGCAGACTAGGCTACGAGCAGTACTTC,CASRLGYEQYF
TRBJ2-1,TRBV18,TRBD2,few,TGTGCCAGCTCACCGGGGCGGGAGGGCTACAATGAGCAGTTCTTC,CASSPGREGYNEQFF
TRBJ2-5,TRBV2,TRBD1,.,TGTGCCAGCAGAGGACAGGGAAGAGAGCGGACCCAGTACTTC,CASRGQGRERTQYF
TRBJ2-7,TRBV4-1,.,.,TGCGCCAGCAGCCAAGAAGACCAGGTGGTCCCCTCCGAGCAGTACTTC,CASSQEDQVVPSEQYF
TRBJ2-7,TRBV27,.,.,TGTGCCAGCAGCTCCGGACTCCCCTCCTACGAGCAGTACTTC,CASSSGLPSYEQYF
TRBJ1-3,TRBV19,TRBD1,.,TGTGCCAGTAGCGACGGACAGGGCAACTCTGGAAACACCATATATTTT,CASSDGQGNSGNTIYF
TRBJ2-1,TRBV5-1,TRBD2,.,TGCGCCAGCAGCTTGGGGGAACTAGCGGGACCCAATGAGCAGTTCTTC,CASSLGELAGPNEQFF
TRBJ2-1,TRBV5-1,TRBD1,.,TGCGCCAGCAGCAGGGGACAGGGGGGGTATAATGAGCAGTTCTTC,CASSRGQGGYNEQFF
TRBJ2-3,TRBV6-4,TRBD2,.,TGTGCCAGCAGTGACAAAGCGGGGGTTCCCACAGATACGCAGTATTTT,CASSDKAGVPTDTQYF
TRBJ2-2,TRBV19,.,.,TGTGCCAGTAAGGGCGGGACGAACACCGGGGAGCTGTTTTTT,CASKGGTNTGELFF
TRBJ2-6,TRBV9,.,.,TGTGCCAGCAGCCCATCGGCCAACGTCCTGACTTTC,CASSPSANVLTF
TRBJ1-5,TRBV6-1,.,few,TGTGCCAGCAGTGAAGCGCAGGGCAGGTCGAAGCATTTT,CASSEAQGRSKHF
TRBJ1-2,TRBV7-9,.,once,TGTGCCAGCAGCTTATCCTGGGGAGGAGACGGCTACACCTTC,CASSLSWGGDGYTF
TRBJ2-5,TRBV28,TRBD2,once,TGTGCCAGCAGTGAAAGGGGACTAGCGGGAGAGACCCAGTACTTC,CASSERGLAGETQYF
TRBJ2-7,TRBV5-4,TRBD2,.,TGTGCCAGCAGTTCCGGGACTAGTCGGGGGAGCTCCTACGAGCAGTACTTC,CASSSGTSRGSSYEQYF
TRBJ2-3,TRBV11-2,.,.,TGTGCCAGCAGCTTTGCCGGTGACGGGTTAACGCAGTATTTT,CASSFAGDGLTQYF
TRBJ2-1,TRBV9,.,few,TGTGCCAGCAGCGTAGGAGGTGATGAGCAGTTCTTC,CASSVGGDEQFF
TRBJ1-5,TRBV5-6,TRBD1,.,TGTGCCAGCAGCTTACGGGACAGATGGGGTCAGCCCCAGCATTTT,CASSLRDRWGQPQHF
TRBJ1-4,TRBV28,.,.,TGTGCCAGCAGCAAAGGACATGTTGAAAAACTGTTTTTT,CASSKGHVEKLFF
TRBJ1-2,TRBV5-1,TRBD1,.,TGCGCCAGCAGCCCCGGGGACAGCCCCTATGGCTACACCTTC,CASSPGDSPYGYTF
TRBJ2-1,TRBV7-2,TRBD2,.,TGTGCCAGCAGCTTCGGACTAGCGGGACGCCGTATCTTC,CASSFGLAGRRIF
TRBJ1-2,TRBV7-9,TRBD1,.,TGTTCCAGCAGCTCCCGGACAGGGGATAGAATAAACTATGGCTACACCTTC,CSSSSRTGDRINYGYTF
TRBJ2-7,TRBV6-5,TRBD1,.,TGTGCCAGCAGCTTAAGGGACAGTAGCTCCTACGAGCAGTACTTC,CASSLRDSSSYEQYF
TRBJ1-1,TRBV30,.,.,TGTGCCTGGAGTGTTCGTGTGAACACTGAAGCTTTCTTT,CAWSVRVNTEAFF
TRBJ2-1,TRBV9,TRBD2,.,TGTGCCAGCAGCGTAGCTCTAGCGGGAGGTTCCTACAATGAGCAGTTCTTC,CASSVALAGGSYNEQFF
TRBJ2-5,TRBV7-3,TRBD2,once,TGTGCCAGCAGCCATAGCGGGACCCAAGAGACCCAGTACTTC,CASSHSGTQETQYF
TRBJ2-1,TRBV19,TRBD2,.,TGTGCCAGTATCGTGGGGCCTAGCGGGAGTGGGACCTACAATGAGCAGTTCTTC,CASIVGPSGSGTYNEQFF
TRBJ2-7,TRBV13,.,.,TGTGCCAGCAGCTTAGGTGTAGCGGCGCCCTCCTACGAGCAGTACTTC,CASSLGVAAPSYEQYF
TRBJ2-3,TRBV25-1,.,.,TGTGCCAGCACCAGGGCTGGAGATACGCAGTATTTT,CASTRAGDTQYF
TRBJ2-3,TRBV5-1,.,.,TGCGCCAGCAGCTTGGAGGGGGGGGTGCCAGATACGCAGTATTTT,CASSLEGGVPDTQYF
TRBJ1-1,TRBV28,.,.,TGTGCCAGCAGTTTTGGAGGGAACACTGAAGCTTTCTTT,CASSFGGNTEAFF
TRBJ2-2,TRBV7-9,.,.,TGTGCCAGCAGCCCCGACACCGGGGAGCTGTTTTTT,CASSPDTGELFF
TRBJ2-7,TRBV18,TRBD1,.,TGTGCCAGCTCACCGACCCGGGACAGTCACTACGAGCAGTACTTC,CASSPTRDSHYEQYF
TRBJ2-4,TRBV7-9,.,.,TGTGCCAGCAGTAGAGGGACCAAAAACATTCAGTACTTC,CASSRGTKNIQYF
TRBJ1-4,TRBV2,.,few,TGTGCCAGCAGCCTAAACGGCCCGGCTAGCTCGGAAAAACTGTTTTTT,CASSLNGPASSEKLFF
TRBJ2-2,TRBV2,.,.,TGTGCCAGCAGCGTCGACACCGGGGAGCTGTTTTTT,CASSVDTGELFF
TRBJ2-5,TRBV4-1,TRBD2,few,TGCGCCAGCAGCCAAGGCGATCGGGGGGGAGGGACCCAGTACTTC,CASSQGDRGGGTQYF
TRBJ2-3,TRBV11-2,TRBD2,.,TGTGCCAGCAGCTTAGGGGTTCTAGCGGGAGTGAAAGATACGCAGTATTTT,CASSLGVLAGVKDTQYF
TRBJ2-7,TRBV7-8,.,once,TGTGCCAGCAGCCCACCCACCCTGACATTCCACGAGCAGTACTTC,CASSPPTLTFHEQYF
TRBJ2-3,TRBV28,.,.,TGTGCCAGCAGTTCACCCCAAGGGGCCACAGATACGCAGTATTTT,CASSSPQGATDTQYF
TRBJ2-3,TRBV4-1,TRBD2,.,TGCGCCAGCAGCCAGGGACTAGCGGCTGATACGCAGTATTTT,CASSQGLAADTQYF
TRBJ2-3,TRBV11-2,TRBD2,.,TGTGCCAGCAGAAAGCGGGAGTCGGGCACAGATACGCAGTATTTT,CASRKRESGTDTQYF
TRBJ1-2,TRBV5-1,.,.,TGCGCCAGCAGCTTGGGAGGGGGGGGAGACTATGGCTACACCTTC,CASSLGGGGDYGYTF
TRBJ2-7,TRBV19,.,.,TGTGCCAGTAGTATAGATCTAGCCCGCTACGAGCAGTACTTC,CASSIDLARYEQYF
TRBJ2-5,TRBV5-1,.,.,TGCGCCAGCAGCCCCGAGGGGGGGTCGGAGACCCAGTACTTC,CASSPEGGSETQYF
TRBJ2-7,TRBV5-4,TRBD1,.,TGTGCCAGCAGCAGGGACAGGGGCTCGTACGAGCAGTACTTC,CASSRDRGSYEQYF
TRBJ2-2,TRBV30,TRBD1,.,TGTGCCTGGAACGGACAGGGGCGAACCGGGGAGCTGTTTTTT,CAWNGQGRTGELFF
TRBJ2-3,TRBV27,.,.,TGTGCCAGCAGTGGAGGGACAGTTAGCACAGATACGCAGTATTTT,CASSGGTVSTDTQYF